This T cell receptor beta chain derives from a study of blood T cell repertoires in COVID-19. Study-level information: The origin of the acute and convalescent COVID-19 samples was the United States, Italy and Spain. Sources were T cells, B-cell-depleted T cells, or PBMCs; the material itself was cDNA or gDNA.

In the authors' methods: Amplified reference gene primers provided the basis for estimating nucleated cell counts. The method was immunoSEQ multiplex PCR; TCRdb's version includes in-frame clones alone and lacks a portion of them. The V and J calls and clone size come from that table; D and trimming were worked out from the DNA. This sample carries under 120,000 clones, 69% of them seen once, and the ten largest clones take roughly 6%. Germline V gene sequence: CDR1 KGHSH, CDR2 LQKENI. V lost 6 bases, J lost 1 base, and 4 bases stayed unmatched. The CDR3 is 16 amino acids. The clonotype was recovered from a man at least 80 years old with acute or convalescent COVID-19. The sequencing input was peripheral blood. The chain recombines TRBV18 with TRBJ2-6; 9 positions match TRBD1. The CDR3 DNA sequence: TGTGCCAGCTCTCCCGGGACAGGGTCTGGGGCCAACGTCCTGACTTTC. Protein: CASSPGTGSGANVLTF.